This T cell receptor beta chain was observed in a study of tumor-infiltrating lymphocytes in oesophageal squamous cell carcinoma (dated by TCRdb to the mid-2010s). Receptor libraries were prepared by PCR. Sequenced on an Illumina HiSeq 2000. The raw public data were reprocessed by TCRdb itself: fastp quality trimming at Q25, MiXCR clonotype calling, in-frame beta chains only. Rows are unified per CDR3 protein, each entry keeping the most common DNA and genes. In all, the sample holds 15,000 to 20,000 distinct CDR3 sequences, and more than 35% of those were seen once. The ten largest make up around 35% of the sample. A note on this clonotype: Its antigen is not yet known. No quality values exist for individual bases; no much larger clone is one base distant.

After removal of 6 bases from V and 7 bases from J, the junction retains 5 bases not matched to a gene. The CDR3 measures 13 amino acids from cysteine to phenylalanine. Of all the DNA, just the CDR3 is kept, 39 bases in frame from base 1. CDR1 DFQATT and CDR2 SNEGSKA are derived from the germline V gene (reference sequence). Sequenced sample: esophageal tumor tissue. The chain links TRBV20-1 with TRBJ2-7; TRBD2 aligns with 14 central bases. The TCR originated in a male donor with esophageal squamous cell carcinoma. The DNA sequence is TGCAGTGCCGGGACTAGCGGGAGTTATGAGCAGTACTTC. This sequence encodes CSAGTSGSYEQYF.